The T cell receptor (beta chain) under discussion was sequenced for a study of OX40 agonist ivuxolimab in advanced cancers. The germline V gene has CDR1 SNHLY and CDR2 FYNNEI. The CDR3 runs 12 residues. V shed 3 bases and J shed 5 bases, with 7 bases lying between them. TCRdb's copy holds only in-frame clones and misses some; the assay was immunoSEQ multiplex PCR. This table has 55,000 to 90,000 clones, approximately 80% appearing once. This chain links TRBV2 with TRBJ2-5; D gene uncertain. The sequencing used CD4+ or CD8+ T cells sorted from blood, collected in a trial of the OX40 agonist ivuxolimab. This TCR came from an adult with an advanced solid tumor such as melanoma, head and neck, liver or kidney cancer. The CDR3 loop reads CASSEHPETQYF. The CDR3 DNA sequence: TGTGCCAGCAGTGAGCACCCCGAGACCCAGTACTTC.